This entry describes one T cell receptor (beta chain). TCRdb's copy holds only in-frame clones and misses some; the assay was immunoSEQ multiplex PCR. The sample carries some 25,000 clones, 82% recorded once. The data stem from a study of OX40 agonist ivuxolimab in advanced cancers. Overall study: Ivuxolimab, an antibody that agonizes OX40 (CD134), was administered to the patients.

Germline V gene lookup returns CDR1 LGHNA and CDR2 YNFKEQ. Trimming removed 3 bases from V and 5 bases from J, with 17 bases in between. CDR3 length: 16 residues. This chain connects TRBV4-2 to TRBJ2-1, with D perhaps assigned TRBD1 or TRBD2 (6 bases each). This receptor was obtained from an adult with an advanced solid tumor such as melanoma, head and neck, liver or kidney cancer. The specimen comprised CD4+ or CD8+ T cells sorted from blood, sampled in a trial of the OX40 agonist ivuxolimab. As DNA, the CDR3 is TGTGCCAGCAGCCAGGATCCGGGGGCTCAGGACAATGAGCAGTTCTTC. It encodes CASSQDPGAQDNEQFF.